Sequencing of this TCR beta chain was carried out in a study of cytomegalovirus exposure and HLA in healthy donors. General study results and limits: Donors belonging to an Asian-associated ancestry cluster reportedly showed fewer N-insertions in productive TCRs than the roughly 670-donor mean, according to what a later analysis found.

As to this clone: As yet, its antigen is unknown.

With 4 bases removed from V and 0 bases from J, the gap between germline ends came to 16 bases. Germline CDR1 SGHTA, CDR2 FQGNSA. The CDR3 length is 16 residues. The PCR contained 60 Vbeta and 13 Jbeta primers. Sequenced by immunoSEQ multiplex PCR; TCRdb stores in-frame clones only, minus some. The table records around 130,000 clones, roughly 79% of them present only once. The sequenced sample was PBMCs. This sequence originates from a man between 18 and 29 years old in good health and CMV-seronegative. The chain is built from TRBV7-2 and TRBJ2-7; TRBD1 is a possible D gene (6 bases). The CDR3 DNA sequence: TGTGCCAGCAGCTCCCCTGAGGGGACATACTCCTACGAGCAGTACTTC. Protein: CASSSPEGTYSYEQYF.